The rows below give T cell receptor beta chains drawn from one sample of a study of cytomegalovirus exposure and HLA in healthy donors. Clones were read by immunoSEQ multiplex PCR, and TCRdb kept only the in-frame ones, dropping some. The sample comprises around 150,000 clones, approximately 80% of which are singletons, and 1.9% rests with the top ten. Input material: PBMCs. All receptors derive from a man aged 18-30 years in good health and CMV-seronegative. Each CDR3 is given with its conserved first and last residue. The D gene is left open where the match is weak. Clone size is not always given. Where it is, it says once, few, many or a class for expanded clones.

clone_size	v_call	j_call	d_call	cdr3_nt	cdr3_aa
-	TRBV5-4	TRBJ2-7	TRBD1	TGTGCCAGCAGCTTTATAGGGGGCGGGTACGAGCAGTACTTC	CASSFIGGGYEQYF
-	TRBV7-3	TRBJ1-6	-	TGTGCCAGCAGCATTCAGGAAGCACCCCTCCACTTT	CASSIQEAPLHF
-	TRBV5-1	TRBJ1-5	TRBD1	TGCGCCAGCAGCAACTACGACAGGGTTTTGGATCAGCCCCAGCATTTT	CASSNYDRVLDQPQHF
-	TRBV28	TRBJ2-7	TRBD2	TGTGCCAGCAGCCAATGGGGGGGGACCTACGAGCAGTACTTC	CASSQWGGTYEQYF
-	TRBV12-5	TRBJ2-3	TRBD1	TGTGCTAGTGGACACAGGGGACCAGATACGCAGTATTTT	CASGHRGPDTQYF
-	TRBV7-2	TRBJ1-1	-	TGTGCCTCTGGTTGGGGAGCGAACACTGAAGCTTTCTTT	CASGWGANTEAFF
-	TRBV4-2	TRBJ2-2	-	TGTGCCAGCAGCCAGGGCGAAGGTTTTGGCGGGGAGCTGTTTTTT	CASSQGEGFGGELFF
-	TRBV9	TRBJ2-7	TRBD1	TGTGCCAGCAGCGTAGGGGGGACAGCCTCCTACGAGCAGTACTTC	CASSVGGTASYEQYF
-	TRBV7-8	TRBJ2-1	-	TGTGCCAGCAGCTTACGGGACTCCTGGGGTGAGCAGTTCTTC	CASSLRDSWGEQFF
medium-sized	TRBV9	TRBJ2-7	-	TGTGCCAGCAGCGTACCTTGGCGGGGGCCGGAGGACGAGCAGTACTTC	CASSVPWRGPEDEQYF
-	TRBV19	TRBJ1-3	-	TGTGCCAGTAGTCTCGCCCAGGTTCGCTCTGGAAACACCATATATTTT	CASSLAQVRSGNTIYF
-	TRBV28	TRBJ1-4	TRBD1	TGTGCCAGCAGTTTAGAGAGGGGGCGTGAAAAACTGTTTTTT	CASSLERGREKLFF
-	TRBV5-1	TRBJ1-2	-	TGCGCCAGCAGCTTGGGAACAGGCGAGTTTAACTATGGCTACACCTTC	CASSLGTGEFNYGYTF
-	TRBV2	TRBJ2-7	TRBD1	TGTGCCAGCAGTGAAGCGCCTCCGGGACAGGGTACGTCGCAGTACTTC	CASSEAPPGQGTSQYF
once	TRBV6-1	TRBJ1-5	-	TGTGCCAGCAGTGAAGCGCCTAGAGCCCAGCATTTT	CASSEAPRAQHF
-	TRBV30	TRBJ2-1	-	TGTGCCTGGAGTGTACGCTTCAGCTCCTACAATGAGCAGTTCTTC	CAWSVRFSSYNEQFF
-	TRBV5-1	TRBJ2-3	TRBD2	TGCGTCAGCAGCCGACCGACTAGCGGAGTAGTCACAGATACGCAGTATTTT	CVSSRPTSGVVTDTQYF
-	TRBV10-3	TRBJ2-7	TRBD2	TGTGCCACTCGACTAGCGGAGGGTGGGGGGCAGTACTTC	CATRLAEGGGQYF
-	TRBV5-4	TRBJ2-5	-	TGTGCCAGCAGCGGGGGGACCCGAGGAGAGACCCAGTACTTC	CASSGGTRGETQYF
-	TRBV6-1	TRBJ2-1	TRBD1	TGTGCCAGCAGTGAAAGGGGGCAGGGGGCTTACAATGAGCAGTTCTTC	CASSERGQGAYNEQFF
-	TRBV4-1	TRBJ2-7	-	TGCGCCAGCAGCCAAGACACAGGGTACTACGAGCAGTACTTC	CASSQDTGYYEQYF
-	TRBV7-2	TRBJ2-2	TRBD2	TGTGCCAGCAGCTTAGCTACTAGCGGGAGAGGGGAGCTGTTTTTT	CASSLATSGRGELFF
-	TRBV4-1	TRBJ2-3	TRBD2	TGCGCCAGCAGGGGAGGGAGGGCAGATACGCAGTATTTT	CASRGGRADTQYF
-	TRBV19	TRBJ1-2	TRBD1	TGTGCCAGTGCCCTTGTTACCGGACAGGGCAATAGCCGAGGGGGCTATGGCTACACCTTC	CASALVTGQGNSRGGYGYTF
-	TRBV28	TRBJ1-2	TRBD1	TGTGCCAGCAGCGAGGGGGACAGACTGAACTATGGCTACACCTTC	CASSEGDRLNYGYTF